One sample yielded the 23 T cell receptor beta chains listed below, sequenced in a study of shared clonotypes between healthy human individuals. The table came from immunoSEQ multiplex PCR; TCRdb's copy has only in-frame clones and leaves some out. There are a few million clones in the sample; roughly 93% occur only once, and 1.5% to 2% lies in the top ten. Terminally differentiated effector memory CD45RA+ cells were excluded from the naive CD8 cells, which were CD45RO-negative and positively selected for CCR7. The specimen was naive CD8+ T cells from PBMCs. These receptors were taken from a man in his late teens or twenties in good health. Some clones in this sample may be carry-over from other donors' samples.

Notes on this clone: Other DNA sequences in this specimen translate into the identical CDR3. The chain has TRBV9 and TRBJ1-2; no definite D call. Per the germline V gene, CDR1 is SGDLS and CDR2 is YYNGEE. V shed 0 bases and J shed 6 bases, with 6 bases lying between them. There are 12 residues in the CDR3. Written as DNA, the CDR3 is TGTGCCAGCAGCGTAGCCCCCCATGGCTACACCTTC. It specifies CASSVAPHGYTF.

The chain is built from TRBV10-3 and TRBJ2-7; possibly TRBD1 for D (6 bases). This CDR3 has 15 residues. V lost 5 bases and J 0 bases, leaving 14 bases between the germline ends. Germline lookup yields CDR1 ENHRY and CDR2 SYGVKD. CDR3 region: CAISRRQEYSYEQYF. The DNA for the CDR3 is TGTGCCATCAGTAGGAGACAGGAATACTCCTACGAGCAGTACTTC.

This chain joins TRBV10-2 and TRBJ1-2; D gene ambiguous. The CDR3 contains 14 residues. Trimming cost V 4 bases and J 4 bases, with 13 bases left between them. Germline V gene lookup returns CDR1 WSHSY and CDR2 SAAADI. In DNA, the CDR3 is TGCGCCAGCAGTGGTTTGCCCGGTGTCTATGGCTACACCTTC. Translated: CASSGLPGVYGYTF.

This chain connects TRBV2 to TRBJ2-7; D may be TRBD2 (5 bases). Germline V gene lookup returns CDR1 SNHLY and CDR2 FYNNEI. The V end was cut by 6 bases, the J end by 0 bases, with 9 bases between. The CDR3 sequence is 13 residues long. The DNA for the CDR3 is TGTGCCAGCAGAAGCGGAAGCTCCTACGAGCAGTACTTC. Protein: CASRSGSSYEQYF.

Concerning this clone: In the same sample, other DNA sequences code for this CDR3. V gene TRBV29-1 combines with J gene TRBJ2-1; 9 bases match TRBD2. CDR3 length equals 13 residues. V dropped 7 bases and J dropped 4; count of bases not matched to a gene: 5. Germline V gene sequence: CDR1 SQVTM, CDR2 ANQGSEA. The CDR3 region has the DNA TGCAGCGGTGTAGCGGGGGCTTACAATGAGCAGTTCTTC. This encodes CSGVAGAYNEQFF.

The chain carries TRBV27 and TRBJ2-3; no reliable D call. The V gene's germline CDR1 is MNHEY and CDR2 SMNVEV (reference sequence). V lost 6 bases and J lost 0, with 16 bases in between. The CDR3 covers 16 residues. In DNA form, the CDR3 reads TGTGCCAGCAGACTCACTTGGATAGTTAGCACAGATACGCAGTATTTT. This encodes CASRLTWIVSTDTQYF.

The rearrangement uses TRBV7-8 and TRBJ1-2; D remains ambiguous. Germline V lookup: CDR1 SGHVS, CDR2 FQNEAQ. The ends were cut back, 5 bases at V and 3 bases at J, with 19 bases in the middle. The CDR3 runs 16 residues. CDR3 coding DNA: TGTGCCAGCAGCCCGTGGGCCTTCCCCGGCGACTATGGCTACACCTTC. This encodes CASSPWAFPGDYGYTF.

This clone was recorded once. The gene calls are TRBV30 and TRBJ2-2; 7 bases are shared with TRBD2. The CDR3 runs to 17 residues. With 4 bases clipped from V and 4 bases from J, the junction kept 15 bases outside the gene matches. CDR1 and CDR2 from the germline V gene are GTSNPN and SVGIG (reference sequence). The CDR3 reads CAWKLKKLALGTGELFF. The CDR3 DNA follows: TGTGCCTGGAAACTAAAAAAACTAGCGTTGGGCACCGGGGAGCTGTTTTTT.

The J gene is TRBJ1-2, the V gene TRBV28; D perhaps matches TRBD1 (5 bases). This CDR3 has 11 residues. Germline CDR1 and CDR2: MDHEN and SYDVKM. Trimming removed 6 bases at V and 10 bases at J, with 12 bases between. The CDR3, as DNA: TGTGCCAGCAGCCAGGGAGGGGACTACACCTTC. Protein product: CASSQGGDYTF.

The rearrangement links TRBV5-6 to TRBJ2-3, with 11 positions matching TRBD1. The CDR3 length is 17 residues. Germline CDR1 is SGHDT and CDR2 is YYEEEE. The V gene end was trimmed by 4 bases and the J gene end by 8 bases; junction bases not matched to a gene: 15. The CDR3: CASSADRGRGILSTQYF. DNA of the CDR3: TGTGCCAGCAGCGCGGACAGGGGGCGCGGGATCTTATCTACGCAGTATTTT.

This rearrangement joins TRBV19 to TRBJ2-1; 9 nucleotides align to TRBD2. CDR3 length: 16 residues. Germline V gives CDR1 LNHDA, CDR2 SQIVND (reference sequence). The V and J ends lost 3 bases and 4 bases, in that order; junction bases with no gene match: 7. DNA of the CDR3: TGTGCCAGTAGTATGTCGAGCGGGGGGTTGTACAATGAGCAGTTCTTC. It encodes CASSMSSGGLYNEQFF. The full variable domain, rest sourced from reference TRBV19 and TRBJ2-1, is DGGITQSPKYLFRKEGQNVTLSCEQNLNHDAMYWYRQDPGQGLRLIYYSQIVNDFQKGDIAEGYSVSREKKESFPLTVTSAQKNPTAFYLCASSMSSGGLYNEQFFGPGTRLTVL.

The chain uses TRBV4-3 and TRBJ2-3; 9 nucleotides align to TRBD1. J lost 6 bases, V lost 1 base, and 5 bases had no gene match. The CDR3 is made up of 15 amino acids. From germline, CDR1 is LGHNA and CDR2 YSLEER. This CDR3 is CASSQVGQGFDTQYF. The CDR3 coding sequence is TGCGCCAGCAGCCAAGTAGGACAGGGGTTTGATACGCAGTATTTT.

This chain joins TRBV11-2 and TRBJ2-3; TRBD2 agrees at 11 bases. CDR3 length: 17 amino acids. Trimming removed 5 bases from V and 5 bases from J; junction bases left unmatched: 12. CDR1 is SGHAT and CDR2 is FQNNGV in the germline V gene. In DNA form, the CDR3 reads TGTGCCAGCAGCGCATCCTTAGCGGGAGGGGTGAGAGATACGCAGTATTTT. Protein: CASSASLAGGVRDTQYF.

This chain connects TRBV27 to TRBJ2-7; D is uncertain. The CDR3 has 14 residues. V was cut by 6 bases and J by 0 bases, with 12 bases left in between. Looked up from germline, CDR1 is MNHEY and CDR2 is SMNVEV (reference sequence). In DNA form, the CDR3 reads TGTGCCAGCAGCCCGGTAGGCCGCTCCTACGAGCAGTACTTC. It encodes CASSPVGRSYEQYF.

This chain links TRBV27 with TRBJ2-2; the D gene is possibly TRBD1 (6 bases). The germline V gene has CDR1 MNHEY and CDR2 SMNVEV (reference sequence). The V end lost 8 bases, the J end lost 0 bases, and 16 bases lay between the germline ends. CDR3 size: 16 residues. CDR3 sequence: CASAQQGVANTGELFF. The CDR3 nucleotides read TGTGCCAGCGCCCAACAGGGAGTGGCGAACACCGGGGAGCTGTTTTTT.

This chain joins TRBV27 and TRBJ2-7; D call uncertain. The CDR3 has 15 residues. The germline CDR1 and CDR2 sequences are MNHEY and SMNVEV (reference sequence). Trimming pared 4 bases from V and 2 bases from J, leaving 15 bases between. The DNA of the CDR3 is TGTGCCAGCAGTTCCGACTTCGGCTCCCCCTACGAGCAGTACTTC. This codes for CASSSDFGSPYEQYF.

The genes are TRBV6-6 and TRBJ2-1; TRBD1 agrees at 9 bases. After removal of 4 bases from V and 10 bases from J, the junction contained 11 bases not matched to a gene. Germline CDR1 is MNHNY and CDR2 is SVGAGI (reference sequence). The CDR3 consists of 15 residues. The DNA for the CDR3 is TGTGCCAGCAGTTTGGGAGGGACAGGGATTGAGGAGCAGTTCTTC. It is translated as CASSLGGTGIEEQFF.

The chain has TRBV10-3 and TRBJ2-4; D ambiguous. The CDR3 runs to 13 residues. V was clipped by 7 bases and J by 6 bases, with 13 bases between them. Germline V gives CDR1 ENHRY, CDR2 SYGVKD. This CDR3 reads CAIMADPGNIQYF. The CDR3, as DNA: TGTGCCATCATGGCAGACCCGGGAAACATTCAGTACTTC.

J is TRBJ2-5 and V is TRBV15; D is ambiguous. This CDR3 has 14 amino acids. CDR1 LNHNV and CDR2 YYDKDF come from the germline V gene (reference sequence). The ends were cut back, 5 bases at V and 4 bases at J, with 14 bases in the middle. This CDR3 reads CATSQRFFGETQYF. The DNA of the CDR3 is TGTGCCACCAGCCAGAGATTCTTTGGAGAGACCCAGTACTTC.

The genes are TRBV13 and TRBJ2-5, with a weak D call TRBD1 (6 bases). Germline V gene data show CDR1 as PRHDT and CDR2 as FYEKMQ (reference sequence). Deletions cut 5 bases from V and 2 bases from J, with 15 bases between. CDR3 length: 15 amino acids. The DNA for the CDR3 is TGTGCCAGCAGCACCCAAGCAGGGGTTCAAGAGACCCAGTACTTC. Translation: CASSTQAGVQETQYF.

This clone was recorded a few times. The chain recombines TRBV19 with TRBJ1-2; the D is unclear. CDR3 length equals 15 residues. Germline loops: CDR1 LNHDA, CDR2 SQIVND (reference sequence). V was cut by 5 bases and J by 4 bases, with 17 bases left in between. DNA for the CDR3: TGTGCCAGTAGTGCCCGGGGAGGAGTTCTCTATGGCTACACCTTC. It yields the protein CASSARGGVLYGYTF.

This chain connects TRBV29-1 to TRBJ1-2; D might be TRBD1 (5 bases). Trimming stripped 6 bases from V and 4 bases from J, with 12 bases between. Germline V gene sequence: CDR1 SQVTM, CDR2 ANQGSEA. The CDR3 runs to 12 residues. This CDR3 is CSVPGLLYGYTF. The DNA for the CDR3 is TGCAGCGTACCGGGGCTACTCTATGGCTACACCTTC.

The V call is TRBV7-8, the J call TRBJ1-1; D unclear. From germline, CDR1 is SGHVS and CDR2 FQNEAQ. V lost 5 bases, J lost 4 bases, and 14 bases lay in between. This CDR3 is built from 14 residues. The DNA for the CDR3 is TGTGCCAGCAGCGATCCTCCATGGGTCACTGAAGCTTTCTTT. Translating it yields CASSDPPWVTEAFF. Filled out from reference TRBV7-8 and TRBJ1-1, the complete variable domain reads GAGVSQSPRYKVAKRGQDVALRCDPISGHVSLFWYQQALGQGPEFLTYFQNEAQLDKSGLPSDRFFAERPEGSVSTLKIQRTQQEDSAVYLCASSDPPWVTEAFFGQGTRLTVV.